The following is a T cell receptor beta chain sequence with its context. What it recognizes is unknown. The data derive from a study of CD8+ T cells in alopecia areata. At the level of the study: Treated patients were given oral tofacitinib, which was dosed at 5 to 10 mg twice daily.

cDNA serving as the sequencing template came from extracted, reverse transcribed RNA. Libraries were prepared by immunoSEQ multiplex PCR; TCRdb keeps only in-frame clonotypes and omits some of them. The sample includes about 210,000 clones, approximately 40% of them seen just once. Documented treatment: oral pan-JAK inhibitor, 5-10 mg twice daily. The germline CDR1 and CDR2 sequences are SNHLY and FYNNEI. The CDR3 has 11 amino acids. V dropped 1 base and J dropped 12 bases, with 10 bases sitting between them. General study findings and limits: Having one nonresponder leaves uncertain how baseline CD8+ expansion relates to response.

This TCR was sampled from a human donor with alopecia areata. The chain links TRBV2 to TRBJ2-7; unclear D gene. Sequencing used CD4+ T cells sorted from blood, obtained at approximately week 36, from a patient treated with tofacitinib. CDR3 sequence reads: CASSEDLWAYF. As DNA, the CDR3 is TGTGCCAGCAGTGAAGATCTTTGGGCGTACTTC.